Following are 9 T cell receptor beta chains from one sample sequenced in a study of regulatory T cells in long-lasting Graves disease. The time point was: newly diagnosed GD, antithyroid drugs for less than 3 months. With RNA extracted from PBMCs as input, the TCR library was made. Investigators prepared the TCR beta libraries by applying iRepertoire HTBI primers and Arm-PCR of CDR3 regions. A single record per CDR3 protein comes from TCRdb applying MiXCR to the multiplex PCR reads. The data contain roughly 400,000 distinct CDR3 sequences, about 15% of them singletons. These records were also assigned to another study, of T cells in Graves' hyperthyroidism and ophthalmopathy.

The sequencing here drew on peripheral blood mononuclear cells (PBMCs), taken at new diagnosis, from a patient treated with antithyroid drugs. All receptors come from a middle-aged woman with Graves disease.

There are a few counts of this clonotype. Germline is not matched at one junction end, which may reflect a read error. The chain recombines TRBV9 with TRBJ1-1; D may be TRBD1 (5 bases). This CDR3 region has 14 residues. CDR1 is SGDLS and CDR2 is YYNGEE in the germline V gene. The CDR3 protein is CAGSASIGGTEAFF. CDR3 DNA: TGTGCCGGCAGCGCTTCCATTGGGGGGACTGAAGCTTTCTTT. The full variable domain, its missing parts supplied by reference TRBV9 and TRBJ1-1, is DSGVTQTPKHLITATGQRVTLRCSPRSGDLSVYWYQQSLDQGLQFLIQYYNGEERAKGNILERFSAQQFPDLHSELNLSSLELGDSALYFCAGSASIGGTEAFFGQGTRLTVV.

This clonotype has ten or more counts. The chain carries TRBV11-2 and TRBJ1-1; D not resolved. Trimming removed 2 bases at V and 3 bases at J, with 7 bases between. The length of the CDR3 is 13 residues. Germline assignment: CDR1 SGHAT and CDR2 FQNNGV. The CDR3 loop reads CASSLRVDTEAFF. CDR3 bases: TGTGCCAGCAGCTTACGCGTAGACACTGAAGCTTTCTTT.

The chain is built from TRBV11-3 and TRBJ2-6; D is ambiguous. This CDR3 has 16 amino acids. V was trimmed by 4 bases and J by 4 bases, leaving 14 bases between them. The V gene's germline CDR1 is SGHNT and CDR2 YENEEA. DNA for the CDR3: TGTGCCAGCAGCTCCCCGTTCCGGACGGGGGCCAACGTCCTGACTTTC. Translating gives CASSSPFRTGANVLTF.

This clonotype was picked up many times. The V call is TRBV28, the J call TRBJ1-4, with D maybe TRBD1 (5 bases). The germline CDR1 and CDR2 sequences are MDHEN and SYDVKM. The CDR3 consists of 15 residues. Trimming removed 6 bases at V and 1 base at J, with 12 bases between. CDR3 bases: TGTGCCAGCAGGCCCGTGGGGGGAACTAATGAAAAACTGTTTTTT. Amino acid sequence: CASRPVGGTNEKLFF.

This chain joins TRBV9 and TRBJ2-7; D might be TRBD2 (6 bases). The CDR3 totals 14 residues. Germline CDR1 is SGDLS and CDR2 is YYNGEE. The V end lost 2 bases, the J end lost 3 bases, and 12 bases lay between the germline ends. In DNA form, the CDR3 reads TGTGCCAGCAGCGTCACCGGGAGCGACTACGAGCAGTACTTC. This gives the protein CASSVTGSDYEQYF.

The V gene is TRBV6-4, the J gene TRBJ1-3, with TRBD1 matching 10 bases. This CDR3 is built from 16 residues. V was pared by 0 bases and J by 6 bases, with 5 bases of the junction left unmatched. CDR1 is MRHNA, CDR2 SNTAGT, per germline. This CDR3 is CASSDSGQGFENTIYF. The CDR3 DNA is TGTGCCAGCAGTGACTCGGGACAGGGGTTCGAAAACACCATATATTTT.

The V gene is TRBV4-3, the J gene TRBJ2-1; the D is unclear. Germline CDR1 reads LGHNA; CDR2 reads YSLEER. The CDR3 extends over 13 amino acids. Trimming pared 0 bases from V and 6 bases from J, leaving 6 bases between. This CDR3 is CASSQESSNEQFF. The CDR3, as DNA: TGCGCCAGCAGCCAAGAAAGTAGCAATGAGCAGTTCTTC.

This clonotype has a count of ten or more. The CDR3 spells CASSGSAGWLTTDTQYF. CDR3 nucleotide sequence: TGTGCCAGCAGTGGCTCAGCGGGATGGCTTACGACAGATACGCAGTATTTT. The chain carries TRBV9 and TRBJ2-3, with 7 bases identical to TRBD2. V shed 5 bases, J shed 3 bases, and the junction held 15 bases outside the gene matches. The CDR3 covers 17 residues. Germline CDR1 is SGDLS and CDR2 is YYNGEE. Combining the CDR3 with reference TRBV9 and TRBJ2-3 gives the whole variable domain DSGVTQTPKHLITATGQRVTLRCSPRSGDLSVYWYQQSLDQGLQFLIQYYNGEERAKGNILERFSAQQFPDLHSELNLSSLELGDSALYFCASSGSAGWLTTDTQYFGPGTRLTVL.

This clonotype was found many times. The chain carries TRBV12-3 or TRBV12-4 and TRBJ2-1, with 8 positions matching TRBD2. The J segment lost 0 bases and the V segment lost 6 bases, leaving 25 bases of the junction unmatched. This CDR3 comprises 22 residues. The CDR3 coding sequence is TGTGCCAGCAGAGGGGACACCCCGGGACTAGAGCTGTTTTACGGCTCCTACAATGAGCAGTTCTTC. It specifies CASRGDTPGLELFYGSYNEQFF.